This T cell receptor (beta chain) was identified during a study of cytomegalovirus exposure and HLA in healthy donors. A remark on this clone: Its antigen is undetermined.

Findings of the study overall: In vitro work confirmed that three CMV-associated chains recognize CMV antigens. It was around 160 TCR beta chains that were listed as cytomegalovirus-associated. High specificity and sensitivity for cytomegalovirus status were reported for the classifier.

Vbeta (60) and Jbeta (13) primers were used in the PCR. The protocol was immunoSEQ multiplex PCR, while the TCRdb copy is restricted to in-frame clones and leaves out a portion. The profile shows over 200,000 clones, about 84% of them singletons. Per the germline V gene, CDR1 is SGHAT and CDR2 is FQDESV (reference sequence). The V gene end was trimmed by 5 bases and the J gene end by 3 bases; junction bases not matched to a gene: 3. The CDR3 totals 13 residues. This TCR was sampled from a human donor in good health. The chain couples TRBV11-1 to TRBJ1-2; TRBD1 aligns across 7 bases. The sample comprised PBMCs. The CDR3: CASSDRAYYGYTF. The CDR3 region has the DNA TGTGCCAGCAGCGACAGGGCGTACTATGGCTACACCTTC. The whole variable domain, remainder taken from reference TRBV11-1 and TRBJ1-2, is EAEVAQSPRYKITEKSQAVAFWCDPISGHATLYWYRQILGQGPELLVQFQDESVVDDSQLPKDRFSAERLKGVDSTLKIQPAELGDSAMYLCASSDRAYYGYTFGSGTRLTVV.